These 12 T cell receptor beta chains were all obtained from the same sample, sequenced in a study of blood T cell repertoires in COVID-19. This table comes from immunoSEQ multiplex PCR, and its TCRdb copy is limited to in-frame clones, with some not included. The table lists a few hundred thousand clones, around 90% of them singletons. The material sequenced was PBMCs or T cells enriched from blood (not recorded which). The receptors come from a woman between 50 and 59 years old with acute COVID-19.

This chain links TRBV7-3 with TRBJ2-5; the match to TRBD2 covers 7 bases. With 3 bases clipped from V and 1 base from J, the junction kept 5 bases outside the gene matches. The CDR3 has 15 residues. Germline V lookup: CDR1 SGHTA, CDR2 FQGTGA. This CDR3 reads CASSFSSGGQETQYF. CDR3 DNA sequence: TGTGCCAGCAGCTTCTCTAGCGGAGGCCAAGAGACCCAGTACTTC.

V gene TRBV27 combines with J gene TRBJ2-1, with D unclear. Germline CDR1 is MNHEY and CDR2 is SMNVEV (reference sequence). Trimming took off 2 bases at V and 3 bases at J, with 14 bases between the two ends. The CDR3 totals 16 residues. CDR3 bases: TGTGCCAGCAGTTTACAATTCACTGCTTTCTACAATGAGCAGTTCTTC. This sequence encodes CASSLQFTAFYNEQFF.

CDR3 coding DNA: TGTGCCAGCAGCCAAGCCGTCGGGGGCGAGCAGTACTTC. Translating gives CASSQAVGGEQYF. The V gene is TRBV14, the J gene TRBJ2-7, with D perhaps TRBD2 (6 bases). CDR1 and CDR2 (germline): SGHDN, FVKESK. CDR3 length: 13 residues. V was cut by 1 base and J by 6 bases, with 10 bases left in between. Drawing the rest from reference TRBV14 and TRBJ2-7, the complete variable domain is EAGVTQFPSHSVIEKGQTVTLRCDPISGHDNLYWYRRVMGKEIKFLLHFVKESKQDESGMPNNRFLAERTGGTYSTLKVQPAELEDSGVYFCASSQAVGGEQYFGPGTRLTVT.

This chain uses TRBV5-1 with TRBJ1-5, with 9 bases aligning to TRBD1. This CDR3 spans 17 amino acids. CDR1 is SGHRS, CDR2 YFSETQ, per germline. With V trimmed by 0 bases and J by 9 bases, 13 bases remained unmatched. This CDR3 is CASSLERDRAARWPQHF. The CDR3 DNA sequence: TGCGCCAGCAGCTTGGAGAGGGACAGGGCGGCCCGATGGCCCCAGCATTTT.

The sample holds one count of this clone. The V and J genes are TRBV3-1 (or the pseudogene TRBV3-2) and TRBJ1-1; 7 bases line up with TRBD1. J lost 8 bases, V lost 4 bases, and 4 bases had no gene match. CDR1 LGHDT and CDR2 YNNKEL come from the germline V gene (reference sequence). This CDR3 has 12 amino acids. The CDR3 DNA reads TGTGCCAGCAGCCCTGGGACAGCCGAAGCTTTCTTT. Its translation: CASSPGTAEAFF.

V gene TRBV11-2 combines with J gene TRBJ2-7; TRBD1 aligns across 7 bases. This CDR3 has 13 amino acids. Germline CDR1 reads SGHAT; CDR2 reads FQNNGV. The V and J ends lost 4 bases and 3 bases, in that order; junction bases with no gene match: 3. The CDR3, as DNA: TGTGCCAGCAGCTGGGGACAGAACTACGAGCAGTACTTC. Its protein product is CASSWGQNYEQYF.

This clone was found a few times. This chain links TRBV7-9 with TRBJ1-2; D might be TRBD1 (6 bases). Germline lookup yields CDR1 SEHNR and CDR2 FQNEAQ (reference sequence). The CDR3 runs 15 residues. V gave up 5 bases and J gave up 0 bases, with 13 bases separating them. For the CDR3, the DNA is TGTGCCAGCAGCATGAGGGACATACCTAACTATGGCTACACCTTC. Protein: CASSMRDIPNYGYTF.

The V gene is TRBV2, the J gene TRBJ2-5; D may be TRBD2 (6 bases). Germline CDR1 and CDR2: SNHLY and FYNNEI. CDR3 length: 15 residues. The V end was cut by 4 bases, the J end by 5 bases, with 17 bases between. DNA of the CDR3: TGTGCCAGCAGTGGGTCGGAGGGGTTTGGCGAGACCCAGTACTTC. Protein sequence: CASSGSEGFGETQYF.

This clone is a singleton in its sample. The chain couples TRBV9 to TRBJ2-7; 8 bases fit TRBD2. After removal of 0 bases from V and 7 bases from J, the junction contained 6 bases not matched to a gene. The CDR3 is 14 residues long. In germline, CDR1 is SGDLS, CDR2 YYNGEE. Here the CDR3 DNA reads TGTGCCAGCAGCGTAGGTCCGGGACTAGAAGAGCAGTACTTC. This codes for CASSVGPGLEEQYF.

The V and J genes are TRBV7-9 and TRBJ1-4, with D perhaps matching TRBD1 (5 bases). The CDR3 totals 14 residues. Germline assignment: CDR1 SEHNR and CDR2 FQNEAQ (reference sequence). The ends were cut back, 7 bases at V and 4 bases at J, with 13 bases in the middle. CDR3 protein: CASTATGFNEKLFF. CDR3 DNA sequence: TGTGCCAGCACGGCTACAGGATTTAATGAAAAACTGTTTTTT.

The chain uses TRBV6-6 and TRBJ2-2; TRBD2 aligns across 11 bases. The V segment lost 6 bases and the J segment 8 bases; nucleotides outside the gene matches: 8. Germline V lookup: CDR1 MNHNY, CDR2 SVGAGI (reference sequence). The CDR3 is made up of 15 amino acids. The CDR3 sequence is CASRVTSGSMGELFF. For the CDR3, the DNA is TGTGCCAGCAGAGTCACTAGCGGGAGTATGGGGGAGCTGTTTTTT.

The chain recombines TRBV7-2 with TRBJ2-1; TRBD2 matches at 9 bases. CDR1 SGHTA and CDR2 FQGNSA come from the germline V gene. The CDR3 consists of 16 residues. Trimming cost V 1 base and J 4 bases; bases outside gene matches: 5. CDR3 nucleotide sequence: TGTGCCAGCAGCTTAGATAGCGGGAGAAGGTACAATGAGCAGTTCTTC. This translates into CASSLDSGRRYNEQFF.